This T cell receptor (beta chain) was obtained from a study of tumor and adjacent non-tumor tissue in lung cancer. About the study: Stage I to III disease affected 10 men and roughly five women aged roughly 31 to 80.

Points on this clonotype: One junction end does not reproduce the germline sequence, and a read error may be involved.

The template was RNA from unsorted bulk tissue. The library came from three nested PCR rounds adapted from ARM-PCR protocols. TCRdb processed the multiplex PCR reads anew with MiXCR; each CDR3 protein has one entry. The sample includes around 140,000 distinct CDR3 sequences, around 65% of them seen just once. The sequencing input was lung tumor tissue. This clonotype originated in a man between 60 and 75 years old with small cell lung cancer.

In DNA, the CDR3 is TGTGCCAGCGGCCAAGGGCCAAACTACGAGCATTACTTC. This codes for CASGQGPNYEHYF. This chain links TRBV7-6 with TRBJ2-7; D not resolved. CDR1 and CDR2 from the germline V gene are SGHVS and FNYEAQ. CDR3 size: 13 residues.